These T cell receptor beta chains were read from a single sample in a study of molecular identifiers for immune sequencing clone quantification. From the PCR reads, TCRdb called clonotypes with MiXCR, one entry per CDR3 protein. The sample holds about 510,000 distinct CDR3 sequences; around 25% are singletons and the top ten take just over 0.75%. The source material was naive CD8+ T cells from blood, with Jurkat cell RNA spiked in. These receptors came from a human donor in good health. Some libraries in this study had Jurkat cell RNA spiked in. Each CDR3 is given with its conserved first and last residue. Fields, in order: V gene, clone size, J gene, D gene, CDR3 DNA, CDR3 protein. The D gene is left open where the match is weak. Only some rows state a clone size, as once, few, many or a class for expanded clones.

TRBV4-1,.,TRBJ2-3,.,TGCGCCAGCAGCCAAGGCCTACGAGTCCCGAACACAGATACGCAGTATTTT,CASSQGLRVPNTDTQYF
TRBV6-6,.,TRBJ2-7,TRBD1,TGTGCCAGCAGTGGCCTCCCGGGACAGGTCTCCTACGAGCAGTACTTC,CASSGLPGQVSYEQYF
TRBV27,.,TRBJ1-2,.,TGTGCCAGCAGTTTTAGGGACGGTATCTATGGCTACACCTTC,CASSFRDGIYGYTF
TRBV20-1,few,TRBJ2-1,TRBD2,TGCAGTGCAAAAGCGGGAGGGCCGGTCAATGAGCAGTTCTTC,CSAKAGGPVNEQFF
TRBV6-5,few,TRBJ1-1,.,TGTGCCAGCAGTTACGATTTAGGGATGAACACTGAAGCTTTCTTT,CASSYDLGMNTEAFF
TRBV6-2/TRBV6-3,.,TRBJ2-5,TRBD1,TGTGCCAGCCAAGGACAGGGGGCGATTCGGGAAGAGACCCAGTACTTC,CASQGQGAIREETQYF
TRBV27,.,TRBJ1-6,.,TGTGCCAGCAGTTTATCCAGAACACATCCCCTCCACTTT,CASSLSRTHPLHF
TRBV27,few,TRBJ2-6,.,TGTGCCAGCAGTTTGCAGGGTGGCAGGACGGGGGGGGCCAACGTCCTGACTTTC,CASSLQGGRTGGANVLTF
TRBV27,.,TRBJ2-1,TRBD2,TGTGCCAGCAACCCGATCAGCGGGGCGCCCTACAATGAGCAGTTCTTC,CASNPISGAPYNEQFF
TRBV20-1,few,TRBJ2-1,TRBD2,TGCAGTGCAACCGCTTTGCGGGGGGGTTTAAATGAGCAGTTCTTC,CSATALRGGLNEQFF
TRBV9,many,TRBJ2-3,.,TGTGCCAGCAGCGTAGTTAGGGACTTTACGCAGTATTTT,CASSVVRDFTQYF
TRBV19,.,TRBJ2-3,TRBD1,TGTGCCAGTAGTGAGAGGCAGGGGGCCACAGATACGCAGTATTTT,CASSERQGATDTQYF
TRBV12-3/TRBV12-4,.,TRBJ2-5,TRBD1,TGTGCCAGCAGTTTAACGACAGGGGATTGGTTGTATCCTCAAGAGACCCAGTACTTC,CASSLTTGDWLYPQETQYF
TRBV12-3/TRBV12-4,.,TRBJ1-2,.,TGTGCCACCAGGCCCTGGGGCAGGGCCGGGGGCTACACCTTC,CATRPWGRAGGYTF
TRBV4-3,many,TRBJ1-4,TRBD1,TGCGCCAGCAGCCAAGACTGGCAGGGGGCTAATGAAAAACTGTTTTTT,CASSQDWQGANEKLFF
TRBV4-1,few,TRBJ2-1,.,TGCGCCAGCAGCCCAGTTAGCATCCATGAGCAGTTCTTC,CASSPVSIHEQFF
TRBV18,few,TRBJ2-1,.,TGTGCCAGCTCACCACCCGGGGAATTGAGCTCCTACAATGAGCAGTTCTTC,CASSPPGELSSYNEQFF
TRBV7-6,.,TRBJ2-5,.,TGTGCCAGCAGCTTAATGGGGGCTGTGGGGCAAGAGACCCAGTACTTC,CASSLMGAVGQETQYF
TRBV20-1,few,TRBJ2-3,.,TGCAGTGCTCGCGAGACTAGCACAGATACGCAGTATTTT,CSARETSTDTQYF
TRBV7-6,.,TRBJ2-2,.,TGTGCCGGGGGAAGGGGCACCGGGGAGCGGTTTTTT,CAGGRGTGERFF
TRBV7-9,.,TRBJ2-1,TRBD2,TGTGCCAGCAGACGACTAGCGGGGTTGGATGAGCAGTTCTTC,CASRRLAGLDEQFF
TRBV12-3/TRBV12-4,.,TRBJ2-2,.,TGTGCCAGCAGTCTAAGGGTTGCCGGGGAGCTGTTTTTT,CASSLRVAGELFF
TRBV5-5,many,TRBJ2-3,TRBD1,TGTGCCAGCAGCAGACAGGGGTATCTCACAGATACGCAGTATTTT,CASSRQGYLTDTQYF
TRBV29-1,many,TRBJ2-2,.,TGCAGCGTCTTGAGAGAAGCCGGGGAGCTGTTTTTT,CSVLREAGELFF
TRBV10-2,.,TRBJ1-1,.,TGCGCCAGCAGTGATCCCCTATTCGGCACTGAAGCTTTCTTT,CASSDPLFGTEAFF
TRBV6-5,.,TRBJ2-7,TRBD2,TGTGCCAGCAGTTACGGTCCTAGCGGATTCTACGAGCAGTACTTC,CASSYGPSGFYEQYF
TRBV20-1,few,TRBJ2-7,.,TGCAGTGCTTCCCCCCGGGACTTAGTGTCCTACGAGCAGTACTTC,CSASPRDLVSYEQYF
TRBV5-6,few,TRBJ2-7,TRBD1,TGTGCCAGCAGCCGCTGGACAGGCCCTGGATACGAGCAGTACTTC,CASSRWTGPGYEQYF
TRBV13,.,TRBJ2-1,TRBD1,TGTGCCAGCAGCCCCCGGGACAGGGGGCAAGGTTGGCAGTTCTTC,CASSPRDRGQGWQFF
TRBV9,few,TRBJ1-1,.,TGTGCCAGCAGCCCCTGGGGGGGACCGAACACTGAAGCTTTCTTT,CASSPWGGPNTEAFF
TRBV27,.,TRBJ1-1,TRBD1,TGTGCCAGCAGCCCCTTGACAGGGGGGAGCACTGAAGCTTTCTTT,CASSPLTGGSTEAFF
TRBV7-9,.,TRBJ2-5,TRBD2,TGTGCCAGCAGTCCCCTAGCGGGAGAAACACAAGAGACCCAGTACTTC,CASSPLAGETQETQYF
TRBV4-1,.,TRBJ2-3,TRBD2,TGCGCCAGCAGCCAAGATTTAGGCGGGGGGCCCCTCACAGATACGCAGTATTTT,CASSQDLGGGPLTDTQYF
TRBV7-9,few,TRBJ2-3,.,TGTGCCAGCAGCAAGGTCGTCGACGATACGCAGTATTTT,CASSKVVDDTQYF
TRBV7-9,many,TRBJ2-6,.,TGTGCCAGCAGCTTTGGCCTAGCGATTGGGGCCAACGTCCTGACTTTC,CASSFGLAIGANVLTF
TRBV4-3,many,TRBJ1-1,.,TGCGCCAGCAGCCAAGCTAGGGGCCTAGGGATCTTAAAAGCTTTCTTT,CASSQARGLGILKAFF
TRBV29-1,many,TRBJ2-3,.,TGCAGCGTTGAAGATGGGTTTGCAGCAGATACGCAGTATTTT,CSVEDGFAADTQYF
TRBV6-5,few,TRBJ2-1,TRBD2,TGTGCCAGCAGTTCCCAACCATCCAGCGGGATACACAATGAGCAGTTCTTC,CASSSQPSSGIHNEQFF
TRBV6-2/TRBV6-3,.,TRBJ2-7,.,TGTGCCAGCAGTTACGGGGATCCCTACGAGCAGTACTTC,CASSYGDPYEQYF
TRBV7-6,.,TRBJ1-1,.,TGTGCCAGCAGCCCTGAGAGGGAGGGGACTGAAGCTTTCTTT,CASSPEREGTEAFF
TRBV13,many,TRBJ2-7,TRBD1,TGTGCCAGCAGCTTAGCGGGACAGTTGGGTTCGCCCTCTTTC,CASSLAGQLGSPSF
TRBV7-9,many,TRBJ2-7,TRBD2,TGTGCCAGCAGCTCGACAGCGGGGGAGCAGTACTTC,CASSSTAGEQYF
TRBV3-1,few,TRBJ2-3,TRBD2,TGTGCCAGCAGCGTCCTAGCGGGAGTGGGCACAGATACGCAGTATTTT,CASSVLAGVGTDTQYF